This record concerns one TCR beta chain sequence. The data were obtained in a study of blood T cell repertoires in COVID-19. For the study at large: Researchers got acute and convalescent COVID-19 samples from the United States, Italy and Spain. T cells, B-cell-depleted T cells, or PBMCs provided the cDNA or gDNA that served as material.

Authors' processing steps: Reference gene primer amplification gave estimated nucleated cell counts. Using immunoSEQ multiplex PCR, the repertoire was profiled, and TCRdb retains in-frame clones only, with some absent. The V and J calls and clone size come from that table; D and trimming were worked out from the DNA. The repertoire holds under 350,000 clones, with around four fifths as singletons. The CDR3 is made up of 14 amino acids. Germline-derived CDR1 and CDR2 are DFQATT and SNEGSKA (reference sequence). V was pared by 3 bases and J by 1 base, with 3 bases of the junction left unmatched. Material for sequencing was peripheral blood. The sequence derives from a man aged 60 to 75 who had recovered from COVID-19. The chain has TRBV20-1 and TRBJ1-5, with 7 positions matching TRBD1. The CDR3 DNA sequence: TGCAGTGCTAGTAAGGGACAGAGCAATCAGCCCCAGCATTTT. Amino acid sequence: CSASKGQSNQPQHF.